These 11 T cell receptor beta chains were sequenced from one sample in a study of response to subunit inactivated influenza vaccine. A single record per CDR3 protein comes from TCRdb applying MiXCR to the RT-PCR reads. The sample carries over 300,000 distinct CDR3 sequences, 21% recorded once. The sample was PBMCs from blood, taken 21 months after vaccination. The receptors come from a man in his fifties or sixties who received an inactivated influenza vaccine.

This clonotype has just a few counts. The genes are TRBV11-2 and TRBJ2-2, with TRBD2 matching over 7 bases. V gave up 3 bases and J gave up 4 bases; unmatched junction bases: 11. Germline loops: CDR1 SGHAT, CDR2 FQNNGV. This CDR3 has 17 residues. CDR3 DNA sequence: TGTGCCAGCAGCTTGGAGTTTGCGCGGGGGTTCACCGGGGAGCTGTTTTTT. Residues: CASSLEFARGFTGELFF.

The chain combines TRBV6-5 with TRBJ1-5; 7 bases align to TRBD1. This CDR3 has 15 residues. Per germline, CDR1 MNHEY and CDR2 SVGAGI. Trimming took 0 bases from V and 6 from J; bases not matched to a gene: 5. For the CDR3, the DNA is TGTGCCAGCAGTTACTCAGGGGGCCGGGCTCAGCCCCAGCATTTT. Translating it yields CASSYSGGRAQPQHF.

This clonotype was counted a few times. The chain recombines TRBV7-8 with TRBJ2-5; TRBD2 aligns across 7 bases. Trimming at V came to 2 bases and at J to 1 base, leaving 7 bases not matched to a gene. Germline loops: CDR1 SGHVS, CDR2 FQNEAQ. The CDR3 loop spans 16 amino acids. In DNA form, the CDR3 reads TGTGCCAGCAGCTTATTGCAGAGCGGGATCCAAGAGACCCAGTACTTC. It translates to CASSLLQSGIQETQYF.

This clonotype was observed many times. The chain has TRBV5-1 and TRBJ1-1; D gene ambiguous. The germline CDR1 and CDR2 sequences are SGHRS and YFSETQ. With 0 bases removed from V and 1 base from J, the gap between germline ends came to 7 bases. The CDR3 loop spans 14 amino acids. DNA for the CDR3: TGCGCCAGCAGCTTGGCTTGGGCGAACACTGAAGCTTTCTTT. It specifies CASSLAWANTEAFF.

This clonotype has a handful of counts. This sequence joins TRBV7-2 and TRBJ2-7, with unresolved D. V dropped 3 bases and J dropped 6 bases, with 12 bases sitting between them. The germline gives CDR1 SGHTA, CDR2 FQGNSA. The CDR3 runs 13 residues. CDR3 in DNA: TGTGCCAGCAGCTTGTGGGCCAGCGTCGAGCAGTACTTC. Amino acids: CASSLWASVEQYF.

This clonotype has at least ten counts. The V gene is TRBV3-1, the J gene TRBJ2-3, with 8 bases fitting TRBD2. With 2 bases clipped from V and 2 bases from J, the junction kept 6 bases outside the gene matches. There are 16 residues in the CDR3. Germline CDR1 LGHDT, CDR2 YNNKEL (reference sequence). The CDR3 DNA is TGTGCCAGCAGCCAACTTAGCGGGGAGTACACAGATACGCAGTATTTT. Protein sequence: CASSQLSGEYTDTQYF.

The chain combines TRBV3-1 with TRBJ1-5; 7 nucleotides line up with TRBD1. Trimming took 3 bases from V and 6 from J; bases not matched to a gene: 5. The CDR3 covers 14 residues. The germline V gene has CDR1 LGHDT and CDR2 YNNKEL (reference sequence). This CDR3 is CASSQYRGGQPQHF. CDR3 DNA: TGTGCCAGCAGCCAGTACAGGGGAGGTCAGCCCCAGCATTTT.

The V and J genes are TRBV6-6 and TRBJ1-3; D gene ambiguous. Per germline, CDR1 MNHNY and CDR2 SVGAGI (reference sequence). The CDR3 contains 13 residues. Between the trimmed V and J ends, which lost 7 bases and 6 bases, there was a span of 13 bases. The CDR3 here is CASNQQRQNTIYF. Written as DNA, the CDR3 is TGTGCCAGCAATCAACAGCGACAAAACACCATATATTTT.

The V gene is TRBV7-9, the J gene TRBJ2-7, with 7 bases identical to TRBD1. The CDR3 is 15 residues long. The V gene's germline CDR1 is SEHNR and CDR2 FQNEAQ (reference sequence). Unmatched junction bases numbered 10, after V lost 6 bases and J lost 2 bases. CDR3 in DNA: TGTGCCAGCAGTTCCCTAGGGGGCCGCGCCTACGAGCAGTACTTC. Its protein is CASSSLGGRAYEQYF. The full variable domain, with the rest looked up from reference TRBV7-9 and TRBJ2-7, is DTGVSQNPRHKITKRGQNVTFRCDPISEHNRLYWYRQTLGQGPEFLTYFQNEAQLEKSRLLSDRFSAERPKGSFSTLEIQRTEQGDSAMYLCASSSLGGRAYEQYFGPGTRLTVT.

This sequence joins TRBV5-1 and TRBJ2-6; 7 nucleotides agree with TRBD1. The CDR3 is 17 residues long. Unmatched junction bases numbered 5, after V lost 2 bases and J lost 0 bases. CDR1 SGHRS and CDR2 YFSETQ come from the germline V gene. The CDR3 spells CASSLGSGGSGANVLTF. CDR3 in DNA: TGCGCCAGCAGCTTAGGGTCAGGGGGCTCTGGGGCCAACGTCCTGACTTTC.

This clonotype was seen only a few times. The chain joins TRBV5-5 to TRBJ1-2; TRBD1 matches at 7 bases. The V gene end was trimmed by 4 bases and the J gene end by 5 bases; junction bases not matched to a gene: 8. The germline V gene encodes CDR1 SGHKS and CDR2 YYEKEE (reference sequence). The CDR3 totals 14 residues. The CDR3 region is CASSPDRSQYGYTF. The DNA for the CDR3 is TGTGCCAGCAGCCCGGACAGGTCCCAGTATGGCTACACCTTC.